This T cell receptor beta chain was captured in a study of cytomegalovirus exposure and HLA in healthy donors. Study-wide results and caveats: The HLA-A and HLA-B alleles of most subjects were reportedly predicted accurately from TCR beta sequences. A later analysis reportedly identified an Asian-associated ancestry cluster as carrying fewer N-insertions than the approximately 710-donor mean.

Turning to this clone: As yet, its antigen is unknown.

The V and J ends lost 2 bases and 2 bases respectively, with 7 bases between them. The CDR3 contains 13 residues. Germline V CDR1 and CDR2: SGHRS, YFSETQ. The PCR was carried out with 60 Vbeta primers and 13 Jbeta primers. TCRdb's copy holds only in-frame clones and misses some; the assay was immunoSEQ multiplex PCR. Found here are just over 150,000 clones, 70% to 90% of them singletons; the top ten hold roughly 2.4%. The sequenced material came from PBMCs. The V gene is TRBV5-1, the J gene TRBJ2-5; D unresolved. The sequence came from a woman aged 18-30 years in good health and CMV-seronegative. As DNA, the CDR3 is TGCGCCAGCAGCTTTTCCCCTCAAGAGACCCAGTACTTC. Protein product: CASSFSPQETQYF.